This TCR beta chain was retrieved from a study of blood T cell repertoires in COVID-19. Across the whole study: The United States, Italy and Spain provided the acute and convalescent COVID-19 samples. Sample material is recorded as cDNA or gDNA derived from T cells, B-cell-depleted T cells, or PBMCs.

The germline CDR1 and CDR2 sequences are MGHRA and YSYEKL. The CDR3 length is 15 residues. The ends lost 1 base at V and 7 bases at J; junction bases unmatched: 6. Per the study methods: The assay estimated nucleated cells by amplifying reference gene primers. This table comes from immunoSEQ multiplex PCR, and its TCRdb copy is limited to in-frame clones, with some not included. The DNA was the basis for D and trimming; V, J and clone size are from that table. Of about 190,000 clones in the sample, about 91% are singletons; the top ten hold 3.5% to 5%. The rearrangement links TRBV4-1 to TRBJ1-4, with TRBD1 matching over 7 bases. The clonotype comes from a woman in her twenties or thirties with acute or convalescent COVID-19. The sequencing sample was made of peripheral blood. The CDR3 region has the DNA TGCGCCAGCAGCCAAGTAGGGGGCGGATCTGAAAAACTGTTTTTT. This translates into CASSQVGGGSEKLFF.